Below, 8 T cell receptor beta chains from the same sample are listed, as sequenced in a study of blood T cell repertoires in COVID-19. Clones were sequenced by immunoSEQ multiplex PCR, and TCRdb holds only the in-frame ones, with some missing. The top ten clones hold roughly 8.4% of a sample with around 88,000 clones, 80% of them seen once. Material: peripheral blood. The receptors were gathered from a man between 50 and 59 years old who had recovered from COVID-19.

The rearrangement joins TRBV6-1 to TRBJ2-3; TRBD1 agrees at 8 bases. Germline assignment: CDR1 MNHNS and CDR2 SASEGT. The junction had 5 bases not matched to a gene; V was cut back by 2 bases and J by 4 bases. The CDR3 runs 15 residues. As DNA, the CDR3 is TGTGCCAGCAGTGAAAGGGCAGGGGGCGCAGATACGCAGTATTTT. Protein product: CASSERAGGADTQYF.

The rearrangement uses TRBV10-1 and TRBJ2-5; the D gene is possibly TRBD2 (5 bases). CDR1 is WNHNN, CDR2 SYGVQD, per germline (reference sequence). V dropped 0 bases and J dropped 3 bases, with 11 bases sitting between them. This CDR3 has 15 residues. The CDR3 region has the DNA TGCGCCAGCAGTGAGTCGAGGACTGTCAAAGAGACCCAGTACTTC. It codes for CASSESRTVKETQYF.

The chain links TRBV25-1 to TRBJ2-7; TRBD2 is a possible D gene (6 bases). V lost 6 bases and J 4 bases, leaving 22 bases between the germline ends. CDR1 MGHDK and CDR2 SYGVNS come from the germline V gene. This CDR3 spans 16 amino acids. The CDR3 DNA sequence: TGTGCCAGCAGCCGCAGTGGGGGGTTGAGTGGTTACGAGCAGTACTTC. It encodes CASSRSGGLSGYEQYF.

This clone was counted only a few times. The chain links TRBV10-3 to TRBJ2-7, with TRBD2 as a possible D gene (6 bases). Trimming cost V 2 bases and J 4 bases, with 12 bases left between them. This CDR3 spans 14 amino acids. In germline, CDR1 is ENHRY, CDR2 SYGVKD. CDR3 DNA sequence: TGTGCCATCAGTGAGCACGCGGGAAGTTACGAGCAGTACTTC. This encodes CAISEHAGSYEQYF.

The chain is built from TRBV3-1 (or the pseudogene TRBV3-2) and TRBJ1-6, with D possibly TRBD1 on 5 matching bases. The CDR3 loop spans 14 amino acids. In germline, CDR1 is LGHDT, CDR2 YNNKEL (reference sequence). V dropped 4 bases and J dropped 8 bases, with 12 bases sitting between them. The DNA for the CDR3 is TGTGCCAGCAGCCGTGCAGGGAATGATTCACCCCTCCACTTT. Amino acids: CASSRAGNDSPLHF.

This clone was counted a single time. The CDR3 bases are TGTGCCAGCAGCTCCCAGGGGGTCTCCTACAATGAGCAGTTCTTC. Translating it yields CASSSQGVSYNEQFF. The chain combines TRBV5-6 with TRBJ2-1, with 7 bases that match TRBD1. CDR1 and CDR2 (germline): SGHDT, YYEEEE. J lost 0 bases, V lost 3 bases, and 3 bases had no gene match. The CDR3 has 15 residues.

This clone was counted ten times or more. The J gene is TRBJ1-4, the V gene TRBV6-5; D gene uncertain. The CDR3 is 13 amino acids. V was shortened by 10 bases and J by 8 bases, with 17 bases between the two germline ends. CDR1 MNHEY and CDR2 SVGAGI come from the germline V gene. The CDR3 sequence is CAISLGEREKLFF. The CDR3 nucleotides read TGTGCCATCTCCCTTGGGGAGAGGGAAAAACTGTTTTTT.

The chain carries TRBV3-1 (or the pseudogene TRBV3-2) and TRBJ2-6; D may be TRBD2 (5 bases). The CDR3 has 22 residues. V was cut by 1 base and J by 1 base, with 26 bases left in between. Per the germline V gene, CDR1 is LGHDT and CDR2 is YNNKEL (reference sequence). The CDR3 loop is CASSQGGIGVSSVLSGANVLTF. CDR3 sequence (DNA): TGTGCCAGCAGCCAAGGTGGAATCGGGGTATCATCCGTATTATCTGGGGCCAACGTCCTGACTTTC.